The 9 T cell receptor beta chains below come from one sample, sequenced in a study of T cell repertoires in cytomegalovirus infection (dated by TCRdb to the late 2010s). Sequencing instrument: Illumina HiSeq 1500. TCRdb redid the processing of the public reads, applying fastp at Q25 and MiXCR, and retained in-frame beta chains. Rows with one shared CDR3 protein collapse into an entry with the most common genes and DNA. Here the sample has hundreds of thousands of distinct CDR3 sequences; roughly 30% occur a single time. Of the sample, around 15% is held by the ten largest clones. The treatment or condition label for this specimen denotes: in vitro stimulation with specific CMV peptide epitopes to enrich CMV-specific T cells. Antigens for these TCRs are unknown. The specimen was cultured CD8+ T cells from PBMCs, collected from culture after CMV antigen stimulation. The receptor source for this set is a human donor in good health (CMV status not recorded). Some clones in this sample may be carry-over from other donors' samples.

CDR3 sequence: CSVEDSTGGAGETQYF. The DNA of the CDR3 is TGCAGCGTTGAAGATTCGACAGGGGGTGCCGGAGAGACCCAGTACTTC. This chain uses TRBV29-1 with TRBJ2-5, with TRBD1 matching 9 bases. The ends lost 0 bases at V and 4 bases at J; junction bases unmatched: 9. The germline gives CDR1 SQVTM, CDR2 ANQGSEA. This CDR3 is built from 16 residues.

The rearrangement links TRBV5-6 to TRBJ1-5; tentative D call: TRBD1 (6 bases). Germline CDR1 SGHDT, CDR2 YYEEEE. The CDR3 length is 14 residues. The V gene lost 4 bases and the J gene lost 2 bases, with 10 bases spanning the gap. CDR3 DNA: TGTGCCAGCAGCGGGGGACACCGCAATCAGCCCCAGCATTTT. Translated, it gives CASSGGHRNQPQHF.

The chain carries TRBV12-3 or TRBV12-4 and TRBJ1-5; 7 positions agree with TRBD1. V shed 6 bases, J shed 7 bases, and the junction held 6 bases outside the gene matches. This CDR3 spans 13 amino acids. The CDR3 loop is CASRDRSDQPQHF. Written as DNA, the CDR3 is TGTGCCAGCAGGGACAGGTCGGACCAGCCCCAGCATTTT.

CDR3 DNA: TGTGCCAGCACTATCTCCCGTCACGAGCAGTACGTC. Translating it yields CASTISRHEQYV. The chain is built from TRBV27 and TRBJ2-7; D is unclear. This CDR3 has 12 residues. With 7 bases removed from V and 5 bases from J, the gap between germline ends came to 12 bases. The germline V gene encodes CDR1 MNHEY and CDR2 SMNVEV (reference sequence).

The count of this clonotype is one. The rearrangement links TRBV9 to TRBJ2-5; D is ambiguous. V lost 0 bases and J lost 5, with 11 bases in between. The germline CDR1 and CDR2 sequences are SGDLS and YYNGEE. CDR3 size: 14 residues. The CDR3 region is CASSVGRRSETQYF. CDR3 bases: TGTGCCAGCAGCGTAGGTCGTAGGTCGGAGACCCAGTACTTC.

A note on this clonotype: An end of the junction differs from the germline gene, which may be a read error. The J gene is TRBJ2-2, the V gene TRBV4-1, with 10 bases that match TRBD1. Germline CDR1 is MGHRA and CDR2 is YSYEKL. The CDR3 runs to 16 residues. The DNA for the CDR3 is TGTGCCAGCAGCCAAGCCTCCGGGACAGGGGCCGGGGAGCTGTTTTTT. It codes for CASSQASGTGAGELFF.

V is TRBV7-6 and J is TRBJ1-1; D is perhaps TRBD1 (5 bases). The CDR3 totals 13 residues. The V end lost 10 bases, the J end lost 5 bases, and 17 bases lay between the germline ends. The V gene's germline CDR1 is SGHVS and CDR2 FNYEAQ. The CDR3 region is CATNGAFGTEAFF. The CDR3 DNA sequence: TGTGCCACCAACGGGGCCTTTGGGACTGAAGCTTTCTTT.

The V gene is TRBV19, the J gene TRBJ2-1; D perhaps matches TRBD1 (5 bases). V gave up 8 bases and J gave up 6 bases, with 11 bases separating them. Germline V CDR1 and CDR2: LNHDA, SQIVND (reference sequence). The CDR3 consists of 12 residues. CDR3 DNA sequence: TGTGCCAGTGATGTCCAGGGCAATGAGCAGTTCTTC. Residues: CASDVQGNEQFF.

The V call is TRBV14, the J call TRBJ1-6, with D possibly being TRBD1 (6 bases). This CDR3 is 14 amino acids long. Germline values: CDR1 SGHDN, CDR2 FVKESK. Trimming removed 1 base at V and 11 bases at J, with 12 bases between. CDR3 region: CASSQGTAGPPLHF. The DNA of the CDR3 is TGTGCCAGCAGCCAAGGGACAGCGGGCCCACCCCTCCACTTT.